This T cell receptor (beta chain) derives from a study of blood T cell repertoires in COVID-19. Generated by immunoSEQ multiplex PCR, the TCRdb table keeps only in-frame clones and is missing some. The data show over 130,000 clones, 82% seen once. The CDR3 is 16 residues long. J lost 2 bases, V lost 4 bases, and 8 bases had no gene match. In germline, CDR1 is MGHRA, CDR2 YSYEKL. V gene TRBV4-1 combines with J gene TRBJ2-1; 7 bases agree with TRBD2. The receptor was derived from an elderly woman with acute or convalescent COVID-19. Sequenced material: peripheral blood. The CDR3: CASSLRAGLAYNEQFF. The CDR3 region has the DNA TGCGCCAGCAGCCTTAGAGCGGGATTGGCCTACAATGAGCAGTTCTTC.